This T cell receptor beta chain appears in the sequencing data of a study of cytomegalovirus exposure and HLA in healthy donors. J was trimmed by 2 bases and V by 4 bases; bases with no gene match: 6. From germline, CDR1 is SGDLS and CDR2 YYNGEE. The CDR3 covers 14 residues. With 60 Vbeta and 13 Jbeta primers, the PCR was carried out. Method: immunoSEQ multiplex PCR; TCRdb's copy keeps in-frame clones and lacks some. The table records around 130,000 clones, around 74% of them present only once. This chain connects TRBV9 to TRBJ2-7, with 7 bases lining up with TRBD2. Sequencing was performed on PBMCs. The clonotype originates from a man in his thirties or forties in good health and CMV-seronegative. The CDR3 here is CASSMGGSPYEQYF. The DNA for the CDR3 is TGTGCCAGCAGCATGGGGGGGAGCCCCTACGAGCAGTACTTC.